The following is a T cell receptor (beta chain) sequence with its context. This CDR3 has 13 residues. Losses at the gene ends were 2 bases for V and 3 bases for J; bases not matched to a gene: 0. Germline assignment: CDR1 MGHDK and CDR2 SYGVNS. This entry belongs to a study of cytomegalovirus exposure and HLA in healthy donors. The primer mix had 60 Vbeta and 13 Jbeta primers. Clones were sequenced by immunoSEQ multiplex PCR, and TCRdb holds only the in-frame ones, with some missing. Of approximately 150,000 clones in the sample, around 68% were seen once. This receptor was identified in a man aged 30 to 45 in good health and CMV-seropositive. The rearrangement links TRBV25-1 to TRBJ1-2; 7 nucleotides agree with TRBD1. Material for sequencing was PBMCs. The CDR3, as DNA: TGTGCCAGCAGTGAACAGGGGGACTATGGCTACACCTTC. This translates into CASSEQGDYGYTF.